This TCR beta chain originates from a study of vaccination effects on CD4 cells after COVID-19 (dated by TCRdb to 2021 to 2024). Describing the broader study: To identify antigen-specific CD4+ T cell clonotypes by their expansion, the ViraFEST assay first stimulated PBMC with viral peptide pools and then applied TCR sequencing. The study compared SARS-CoV-2 spike-specific CD4+ TCR repertoires before and after mRNA vaccination in COVID-19 convalescent patients and infection-naive vaccine recipients. The full study included some 10 COVID-19 convalescent patients and a few SARS-CoV-2-naive healthy vaccine recipients. Each participant got two doses of an mRNA SARS-CoV-2 vaccine, either BNT162b2 or mRNA-1273. Two million PBMC per well were cultured with approximately 10 ug/ml peptides in IMDM containing approximately 4.6% human AB serum, about 10 IU/ml IL-2 and gentamicin. Cultures from other donors in the study were sequenced with the Oncomine TCR Beta short-read assay on an Illumina iSeq 100. On the study overall, not on this receptor specifically: Marked clonal contraction was observed in both infection-induced and vaccine-induced clones at late post-vaccination timepoints, consistent with waning T cell responses. The study was limited by a small number of convalescent patients and lacked early post-infection timepoints. In healthy vaccine recipients, vaccine-induced clones were almost all SARS-CoV-2 mono-reactive, with only 1 of 255 cross-reactive with common cold coronaviruses.

V has 1 base trimmed and J has 4 bases trimmed; junction bases matching no gene number 4. The CDR3 holds 14 amino acids from the cysteine to the phenylalanine. The retained sequence is limited to the CDR3, 42 bases, with the frame set at the first base. CDR1 is given as GTSNPN and CDR2 as SVGIG, both from the germline V gene (reference sequence). After approximately 11 days of culture, CD4+ T cells were isolated with the EasySep CD4+ T cell isolation kit. None of the healthy vaccine recipients had a prior SARS-CoV-2 infection, which was confirmed by nucleocapsid antibody tests that came back negative both before and after vaccination. On days 3 and 7, half of the culture medium was replaced with fresh IL-2-containing medium. Unless noted otherwise, every peptide stimulation condition was cultured in triplicate wells. PBMC were separated from whole blood using Ficoll-Paque Plus gradient centrifugation and were then either cryopreserved at -140C or used fresh. The QIAamp micro DNA kit was used to extract genomic DNA from the cultured CD4+ T cells.

Library preparation employed the immunoSEQ multiplex PCR assay. TCR beta CDR3 sequencing was performed on DNA from the cultured, isolated CD4+ T cells. Per the original workflow: Non-productive TCR sequences were removed, reads were trimmed to the CDR3 region, and CDR3s of at least 7 amino acids were retained. Antigen-specific clonotypes were identified with the MANAFEST web app by comparing expansion in peptide wells against reference cultures. To be called positive, a clone needed expansion at FDR<0.05 compared with the reference and with all other wells, an odds ratio greater than 5, and a frequency greater than 0.1% in two replicate wells. Cross-reactive clonotypes were defined as significantly expanded in SARS-CoV-2 spike wells and in at least one common cold coronavirus spike condition. CDR3 similarity was assessed by Levenshtein distance with the stringdist R package, and unrooted trees were built with ape in R 3.6.1. TCRdb re-hosts the immuneACCESS table, in-frame sequences only. Its copies lack some clones; in the studies checked, an unresolved V gene accounts for under half of them, and the cause for the rest is not known. Clone size and the V and J calls come from that table; the DNA yielded D and trimming. This sample lists about 48,000 clones; roughly three fifths were detected once. Approximately 5% of the sample lies in the top ten.

In the case of this clone: This receptor's antigen is unknown. Base-call qualities are not available, and no considerably larger clone is one nucleotide away.

The sequence derives from a human donor who received a COVID-19 vaccine. This sample comprised CD4+ T cells from PBMCs cultured without peptide, obtained before COVID-19 vaccination. This chain joins TRBV30 to TRBJ2-1; 7 junctional bases match TRBD1. The CDR3 region reads CAWSAGTAYNEQFF. In nucleotides, the sequence is TGTGCCTGGAGTGCCGGGACAGCTTACAATGAGCAGTTCTTC.